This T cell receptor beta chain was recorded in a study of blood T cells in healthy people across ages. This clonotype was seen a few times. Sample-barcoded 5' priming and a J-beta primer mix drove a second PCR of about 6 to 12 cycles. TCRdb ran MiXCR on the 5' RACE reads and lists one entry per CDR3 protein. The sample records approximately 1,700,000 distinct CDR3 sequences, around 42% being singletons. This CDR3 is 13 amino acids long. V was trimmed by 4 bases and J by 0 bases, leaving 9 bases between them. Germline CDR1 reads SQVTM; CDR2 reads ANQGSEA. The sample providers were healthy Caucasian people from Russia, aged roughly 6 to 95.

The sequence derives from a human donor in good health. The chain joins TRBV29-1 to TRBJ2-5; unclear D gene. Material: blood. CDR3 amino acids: CSVVGGNQETQYF. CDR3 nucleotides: TGCAGCGTTGTAGGCGGAAACCAAGAGACCCAGTACTTC.